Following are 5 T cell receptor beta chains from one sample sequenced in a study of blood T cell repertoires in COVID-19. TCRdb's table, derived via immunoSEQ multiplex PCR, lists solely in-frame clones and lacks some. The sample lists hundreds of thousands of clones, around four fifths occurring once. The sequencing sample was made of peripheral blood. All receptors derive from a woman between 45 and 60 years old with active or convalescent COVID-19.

CDR3 coding DNA: TGTGCCAGCAGTTCCCCGACAGGGGGTTTCTCCTACGAGCAGTACTTC. Translation: CASSSPTGGFSYEQYF. The chain is built from TRBV6-6 and TRBJ2-7; 9 bases line up with TRBD1. Germline values: CDR1 MNHNY, CDR2 SVGAGI (reference sequence). The CDR3 length is 16 residues. J was trimmed by 0 bases and V by 4 bases; bases with no gene match: 7.

The CDR3 here is CSASGGGRYGYTF. CDR3 sequence (DNA): TGCAGTGCTAGTGGGGGGGGCCGGTATGGCTACACCTTC. The chain links TRBV20-1 to TRBJ1-2; a possible D gene is TRBD1 (6 bases). This CDR3 is 13 amino acids long. Trimming pared 3 bases from V and 5 bases from J, leaving 13 bases between. Germline CDR1 DFQATT, CDR2 SNEGSKA (reference sequence).

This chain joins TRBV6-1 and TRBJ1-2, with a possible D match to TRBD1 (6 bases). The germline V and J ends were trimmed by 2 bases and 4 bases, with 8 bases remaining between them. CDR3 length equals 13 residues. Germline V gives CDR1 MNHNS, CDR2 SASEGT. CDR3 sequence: CASSERGAYGYTF. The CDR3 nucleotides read TGTGCCAGCAGTGAACGGGGGGCCTATGGCTACACCTTC.

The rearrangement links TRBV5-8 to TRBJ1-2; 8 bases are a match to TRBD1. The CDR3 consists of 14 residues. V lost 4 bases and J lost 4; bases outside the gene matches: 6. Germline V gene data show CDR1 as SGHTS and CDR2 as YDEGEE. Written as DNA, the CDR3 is TGTGCCAGCAGCGGGGGACAGGACCTCTATGGCTACACCTTC. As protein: CASSGGQDLYGYTF.

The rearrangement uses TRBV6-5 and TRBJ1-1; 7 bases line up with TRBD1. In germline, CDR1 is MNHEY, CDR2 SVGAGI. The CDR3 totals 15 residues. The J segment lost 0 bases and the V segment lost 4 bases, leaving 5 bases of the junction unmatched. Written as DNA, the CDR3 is TGTGCCAGCAGTTTGACAGGGTACATGAACACTGAAGCTTTCTTT. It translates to CASSLTGYMNTEAFF.